Below are 6 T cell receptor beta chains sequenced from a single sample in a study of beta chain features in type 1 diabetes. The isolated RNA, all of it, was reverse transcribed, so expressed TCRB transcripts were what got sequenced. Generated by immunoSEQ multiplex PCR, the TCRdb table keeps only in-frame clones and is missing some. The sample carries 600,000 or so clones, approximately 13% recorded once. Antigen specificity for these receptors is unknown. Points from the study as a whole: In every one of the four CD4+ subsets, TCRB CDR3s were moderately but significantly shorter in Type 1 diabetes patients.

Input material: naive CD4+ T cells from blood. These receptors all stem from a man aged 25-45 years with type 1 diabetes.

This chain joins TRBV11-2 and TRBJ2-5, with 8 positions matching TRBD2. J lost 4 bases, V lost 4 bases, and 14 bases had no gene match. The CDR3 is made up of 17 amino acids. Germline values: CDR1 SGHAT, CDR2 FQNNGV. The CDR3 region has the DNA TGTGCCAGCAGCTCCTCCCCCAGCGGGGGCTACCGAGAGACCCAGTACTTC. Protein sequence: CASSSSPSGGYRETQYF.

This clone was seen a few times. The J gene is TRBJ1-4, the V gene TRBV9; possibly TRBD1 for D (6 bases). This CDR3 region has 14 residues. Trimming took off 4 bases at V and 8 bases at J, with 15 bases between the two ends. Germline-derived CDR1 and CDR2 are SGDLS and YYNGEE. The CDR3 nucleotides read TGTGCCAGCAGCAGTCAGGGGATCGGGGAAAAACTGTTTTTT. Amino acid sequence: CASSSQGIGEKLFF. The full variable domain, completed using reference TRBV9 and TRBJ1-4, is DSGVTQTPKHLITATGQRVTLRCSPRSGDLSVYWYQQSLDQGLQFLIQYYNGEERAKGNILERFSAQQFPDLHSELNLSSLELGDSALYFCASSSQGIGEKLFFGSGTQLSVL.

This clone occurred a few times. The chain uses TRBV30 and TRBJ2-1; no clear D gene. Germline loops: CDR1 GTSNPN, CDR2 SVGIG (reference sequence). V lost 0 bases and J lost 0, with 6 bases in between. CDR3 length: 14 residues. CDR3 DNA: TGTGCCTGGAGTGTAGCGAGCTCCTACAATGAGCAGTTCTTC. Residues: CAWSVASSYNEQFF.

Only a few counts were recorded for this clone. The chain couples TRBV5-1 to TRBJ2-7; 7 nucleotides match TRBD1. The CDR3 spans 14 residues. J lost 6 bases, V lost 0 bases, and 6 bases had no gene match. Germline values: CDR1 SGHRS, CDR2 YFSETQ. CDR3 sequence (DNA): TGCGCCAGCAGCTTGGCGACAGGGAAGGGCGAGCAGTACTTC. It specifies CASSLATGKGEQYF.

A few counts support this clone. CDR3 bases: TGTGCCAGCAGTTCCGGACAGGGTAGCTACACCTTC. It translates to CASSSGQGSYTF. This chain uses TRBV28 with TRBJ1-2, with 8 bases fitting TRBD1. J was trimmed by 9 bases and V by 4 bases; bases with no gene match: 4. The germline CDR1 and CDR2 sequences are MDHEN and SYDVKM. The CDR3 spans 12 residues.

Only a few counts were recorded for this clone. The chain is built from TRBV7-2 and TRBJ1-1; no clear D gene. This CDR3 spans 13 amino acids. The germline V and J ends were trimmed by 1 base and 4 bases, with 7 bases remaining between them. Per the germline V gene, CDR1 is SGHTA and CDR2 is FQGNSA. CDR3: CASSLGNPTEAFF. The CDR3 DNA reads as TGTGCCAGCAGCTTAGGGAATCCCACTGAAGCTTTCTTT.